This TCR beta chain was sequenced in a study of blood T cells in healthy people across ages. General study points: Any conclusive comparison of naive versus antigen-experienced cells was prevented by using unsorted PBMCs.

The CDR3 consists of 18 residues. The V end was cut by 0 bases, the J end by 3 bases, with 15 bases between. Germline values: CDR1 LGHNA, CDR2 YSLEER. This clonotype was observed a few times. The antigen remains unidentified. Combining a sample-barcoded 5' primer with a J-beta primer mix, a second PCR ran for 7 to 11 cycles. Each cDNA molecule was tagged by a template-switch adaptor that had 12 random nucleotides. In TCRdb, the 5' RACE reads were re-called with MiXCR into one record per CDR3 protein. The repertoire has under 1,000,000 distinct CDR3 sequences, 36% of them found once; the top ten carry 10% to 15%. Every sample yielded at least 7 million isolated PBMCs. Per sample, at least 5.5 micrograms of total RNA were extracted.

The receptor was derived from a man between 18 and 35 years old in good health. Sequencing was done on a sample of blood. V gene TRBV4-3 combines with J gene TRBJ1-6; maybe TRBD1 (5 bases). In DNA form, the CDR3 reads TGCGCCAGCAGCCAAGATCATCGGGACTCTTACTATAATTCACCCCTCCACTTT. As protein: CASSQDHRDSYYNSPLHF.